Each of the 14 T cell receptor beta chains below was sequenced from the same sample in a study of Graves' ophthalmopathy and Graves' hyperthyroidism. Amplifying from RNA transcripts, the study obtained TCR beta CDR3 regions. RT-PCR was first run with HTBI primers, then multiplex PCR in a second round. TCRdb reprocessed the multiplex PCR reads with MiXCR, giving one entry per CDR3 protein. The top ten hold approximately 43% of the sample, which has 650,000 to 900,000 distinct CDR3 sequences, 40% seen once. Material for sequencing was peripheral blood. The receptors derive from an adult man with Graves' ophthalmopathy.

In this sample, this clonotype turned up a few times. Likely a read error: the CDR3 ends without its conserved phenylalanine or tryptophan. The J gene is TRBJ2-5, the V gene TRBV10-3; 7 positions agree with TRBD1. The CDR3 is 13 residues long. Germline lookup yields CDR1 ENHRY and CDR2 SYGVKD. After removal of 5 bases from V and 4 bases from J, the junction contained 4 bases not matched to a gene. CDR3 in DNA: TGTGCCATCAGTCAGACAGGGCCAGAGACCCAGTACGTC. Its translation is CAISQTGPETQYV.

This clonotype was seen more than once but under ten times. The chain recombines TRBV4-3 with TRBJ2-7, with TRBD1 identical over 10 bases. Germline CDR1 LGHNA, CDR2 YSLEER. The CDR3 sequence is 15 residues long. Trimming at V came to 3 bases and at J to 2 bases, leaving 4 bases not matched to a gene. The CDR3 sequence is CASSQHGQGAYEQYF. DNA for the CDR3: TGCGCCAGCAGCCAGCATGGACAGGGGGCCTACGAGCAGTACTTC.

This clonotype was recorded many times. Here the CDR3 DNA reads TGTGCCAGCAGCCAAAACCAGCATGGCTACACCTTC. Protein product: CASSQNQHGYTF. The rearrangement links TRBV14 to TRBJ1-2; no firm D call. The length of the CDR3 is 12 residues. V was pared by 2 bases and J by 6 bases, with 7 bases between. The V gene's germline CDR1 is SGHDN and CDR2 FVKESK.

The genes are TRBV19 and TRBJ2-7; the D gene is possibly TRBD2 (6 bases). This CDR3 spans 15 amino acids. CDR1 and CDR2 (germline): LNHDA, SQIVND (reference sequence). Trimming cost V 1 base and J 2 bases, with 12 bases left between them. CDR3: CASSIGRELTYEQYF. The CDR3 DNA reads as TGTGCCAGTAGTATAGGTCGGGAGCTCACCTACGAGCAGTACTTC.

This clonotype was found a few times. V usage is TRBV29-1 and J usage is TRBJ2-7, with 9 nucleotides matching TRBD2. The CDR3 length is 15 residues. Germline V lookup: CDR1 SQVTM, CDR2 ANQGSEA. V lost 2 bases and J lost 0; bases outside the gene matches: 5. The DNA of the CDR3 is TGCAGCGTTGAAACGGATAGCGGGAGCTCCTACGAGCAGTACTTC. Its translation is CSVETDSGSSYEQYF.

The chain recombines TRBV25-1 with TRBJ2-2, with TRBD2 matching over 8 bases. There are 16 residues in the CDR3. J lost 0 bases, V lost 6 bases, and 6 bases had no gene match. CDR1 and CDR2 from the germline V gene are MGHDK and SYGVNS. This CDR3 is CASSDPAGANTGELFF. CDR3 in DNA: TGTGCCAGCAGCGATCCAGCGGGGGCGAACACCGGGGAGCTGTTTTTT. Full variable domain (rest looked up from reference TRBV25-1 and TRBJ2-2): EADIYQTPRYLVIGTGKKITLECSQTMGHDKMYWYQQDPGMELHLIHYSYGVNSTEKGDLSSESTVSRIRTEHFPLTLESARPSHTSQYLCASSDPAGANTGELFFGEGSRLTVL.

This clonotype has ten or more counts. The rearrangement links TRBV12-3 or TRBV12-4 to TRBJ2-7; D might be TRBD1 (6 bases). V lost 6 bases, J lost 3 bases, and 18 bases lay in between. The CDR3 consists of 15 residues. The CDR3 coding sequence is TGTGCCAGCAGCTTTGGGCAGGGGACCTACTACGAGCAGTACTTC. Protein sequence: CASSFGQGTYYEQYF.

This clonotype showed up many times. This chain connects TRBV12-3 or TRBV12-4 to TRBJ1-5; no firm D call. The ends were cut back, 6 bases at V and 1 base at J, with 4 bases in the middle. The CDR3 has 12 residues. The CDR3 nucleotides are TGTGCCAGCAGGGAAAGCAATCAGCCCCAGCATTTT. This codes for CASRESNQPQHF.

The gene calls are TRBV19 and TRBJ1-1; no definite D call. Trimming cost V 4 bases and J 0 bases, with 12 bases left between them. CDR3 length: 15 amino acids. Germline V gene data show CDR1 as LNHDA and CDR2 as SQIVND (reference sequence). The CDR3 DNA follows: TGTGCCAGTAGTACCGACTATACCTTGAACACTGAAGCTTTCTTT. Its protein is CASSTDYTLNTEAFF.

With respect to this clonotype: Just one base apart from a much larger clone, this may be a read error. CDR3 amino acids: CASSDGGANQPQHF. DNA of the CDR3: TGTGCCAGCAGTGATGGGGGGGCCAATCAGCCCCAGCATTTT. This chain uses TRBV25-1 with TRBJ1-5; weak D call: TRBD1 (6 bases). Trimming shortened V by 3 bases and J by 3 bases, and 9 bases separated the two germline ends. The V gene's germline CDR1 is MGHDK and CDR2 SYGVNS. This CDR3 region has 14 residues.

CDR3 region: CASSTTGLVYEQYF. The CDR3 coding sequence is TGTGCCAGTAGTACGACAGGGTTGGTCTACGAGCAGTACTTC. This chain links TRBV19 with TRBJ2-7; 7 bases are a match to TRBD1. V gave up 4 bases and J gave up 3 bases; unmatched junction bases: 6. This CDR3 has 14 amino acids. CDR1 LNHDA and CDR2 SQIVND come from the germline V gene (reference sequence).

The J gene is TRBJ1-2, the V gene TRBV19, with a possible D match to TRBD1 (6 bases). Deletions cut 4 bases from V and 11 bases from J, with 11 bases between. Germline CDR1 is LNHDA and CDR2 is SQIVND (reference sequence). The CDR3 totals 11 residues. The CDR3: CASSTGAAYTF. CDR3 DNA: TGTGCCAGTAGTACAGGGGCCGCGTACACCTTC.

This clonotype was recorded a few times. The chain joins TRBV12-3 or TRBV12-4 to TRBJ1-3; unclear D gene. The CDR3 sequence is 16 residues long. Trimming removed 3 bases from V and 2 bases from J, with 14 bases in between. CDR3 DNA sequence: TGTGCCAGCAGTTTCGAGGGAGAGGGCCCTGGAAACACCATATATTTT. Protein product: CASSFEGEGPGNTIYF.

This chain joins TRBV25-1 and TRBJ1-1, with a weak D call TRBD1 (6 bases). Germline V lookup: CDR1 MGHDK, CDR2 SYGVNS. Trimming cost V 6 bases and J 8 bases, with 19 bases left between them. This CDR3 is built from 14 residues. The CDR3 here is CASSRNGWGREAFF. CDR3 nucleotide sequence: TGTGCCAGCAGCCGTAATGGATGGGGGCGAGAAGCTTTCTTT.